This T cell receptor (beta chain) was identified during a study of Graves' ophthalmopathy and Graves' hyperthyroidism. Findings and caveats of the study: Ophthalmopathy versus stable hyperthyroidism: 13-signature model gave around 90% sensitivity, 80% to 84% specificity. Blood also carried most expanded thyroid clonotypes exceeding 0.001 frequency.

This clonotype was recorded many times. The antigen is undetermined. TCR beta CDR3 regions were amplified from RNA transcripts. After a first-round RT-PCR with HTBI primers, a second-round multiplex PCR was run. One entry per CDR3 protein, called by TCRdb with MiXCR from the multiplex PCR reads. This table has approximately 640,000 distinct CDR3 sequences, roughly 41% appearing once. Diagnoses were established from clinical symptoms, serum thyroxine, TRAb, thyroid ultrasound and orbital computed tomography. PBMCs were isolated by Ficoll-Paque density gradient centrifugation, using about 9.2 ml of fresh peripheral blood as the starting material. Trimming shortened V by 5 bases and J by 7 bases, and 17 bases separated the two germline ends. The CDR3 spans 14 residues. Per germline, CDR1 SGHVS and CDR2 FQNEAQ.

J is TRBJ1-2 and V is TRBV7-8, with unresolved D. Sequences were obtained from peripheral blood. This sequence originates from an adult man with Graves' ophthalmopathy. The CDR3 sequence is CASSARGWETGYTF. As DNA, the CDR3 is TGTGCCAGCAGCGCCCGAGGGTGGGAAACTGGCTACACCTTC.